What follows are 10 T cell receptor beta chains derived from one specimen sequenced in a study of blood T cell repertoires in COVID-19. This table comes from immunoSEQ multiplex PCR, and its TCRdb copy is limited to in-frame clones, with some not included. The data hold approximately 240,000 clones, with approximately 80% observed a single time. The sequenced material came from peripheral blood. Receptor source: a woman aged 40 to 50 with active or convalescent COVID-19.

In its sample, this clone was seen a few times. The chain employs TRBV18 and TRBJ1-3; the D gene is possibly TRBD1 (5 bases). CDR3 length: 15 amino acids. V was shortened by 3 bases and J by 3 bases, with 12 bases between the two germline ends. Germline lookup yields CDR1 KGHSH and CDR2 LQKENI. The CDR3 DNA is TGTGCCAGCTCACCCACGACAGTGTTTGGAAACACCATATATTTT. The encoded protein is CASSPTTVFGNTIYF.

The rearrangement joins TRBV12-3 or TRBV12-4 to TRBJ2-7; D might be TRBD1 (6 bases). V lost 1 base and J 5 bases, leaving 9 bases between the germline ends. The CDR3 is 13 amino acids. CDR3 coding DNA: TGTGCCAGCAGTTTAGAACAGGGCCACGAGCAGTACTTC. Protein: CASSLEQGHEQYF.

The genes are TRBV27 and TRBJ2-3; D not resolved. V was clipped by 2 bases and J by 0 bases, with 6 bases between them. Germline V CDR1 and CDR2: MNHEY, SMNVEV (reference sequence). This CDR3 region has 14 residues. CDR3 region: CASSLGQSTDTQYF. DNA of the CDR3: TGTGCCAGCAGTTTAGGGCAGAGCACAGATACGCAGTATTTT.

The V call is TRBV7-2, the J call TRBJ1-1; D might be TRBD1 (6 bases). This CDR3 has 13 residues. Germline assignment: CDR1 SGHTA and CDR2 FQGNSA. Trimming removed 3 bases from V and 5 bases from J, with 10 bases in between. The CDR3 loop is CASSFGTRTEAFF. CDR3 coding DNA: TGTGCCAGCAGCTTCGGGACAAGGACTGAAGCTTTCTTT. Full variable domain (missing parts from reference TRBV7-2 and TRBJ1-1): GAGVSQSPSNKVTEKGKDVELRCDPISGHTALYWYRQSLGQGLEFLIYFQGNSAPDKSGLPSDRFSAERTGGSVSTLTIQRTQQEDSAVYLCASSFGTRTEAFFGQGTRLTVV.

V usage is TRBV7-3 and J usage is TRBJ1-1; 8 bases map to TRBD1. CDR1 SGHTA and CDR2 FQGTGA come from the germline V gene. After removal of 5 bases from V and 4 bases from J, the junction contained 3 bases not matched to a gene. This CDR3 spans 13 amino acids. The CDR3 nucleotides are TGTGCCAGCAGCCTGACAGGGGCCACTGAAGCTTTCTTT. This codes for CASSLTGATEAFF.

J is TRBJ1-3 and V is TRBV2, with TRBD1 identical over 8 bases. Germline assignment: CDR1 SNHLY and CDR2 FYNNEI. The CDR3 runs 15 residues. Trimming at V came to 5 bases and at J to 0 bases, leaving 3 bases not matched to a gene. The DNA of the CDR3 is TGTGCCAGCAGTACGGGACAGGCCTCTGGAAACACCATATATTTT. Amino acids: CASSTGQASGNTIYF.

The chain combines TRBV13 with TRBJ1-2; unclear D gene. The V and J ends lost 5 bases and 0 bases respectively, with 13 bases between them. The CDR3 length is 15 residues. Germline CDR1 PRHDT, CDR2 FYEKMQ (reference sequence). Written as DNA, the CDR3 is TGTGCCAGCAGCCCAGAGGGCCCAGCTAACTATGGCTACACCTTC. Encoded protein: CASSPEGPANYGYTF.

A note on this clone: At the DNA level, this CDR3 is encoded by other sequences in the same sample as well. This rearrangement joins TRBV19 to TRBJ2-2; tentative D call: TRBD1 (5 bases). CDR1 is LNHDA, CDR2 SQIVND, per germline (reference sequence). Between the trimmed V and J ends, which lost 6 bases and 0 bases, there was a span of 11 bases. The length of the CDR3 is 15 residues. The CDR3 reads CASRVQGANTGELFF. In nucleotides, the CDR3 is TGTGCCAGTAGGGTCCAGGGCGCGAACACCGGGGAGCTGTTTTTT.

The chain is built from TRBV28 and TRBJ2-6; 8 bases are shared with TRBD1. Germline V gene sequence: CDR1 MDHEN, CDR2 SYDVKM. The CDR3 contains 18 residues. The V and J ends lost 5 bases and 0 bases, in that order; junction bases with no gene match: 9. The CDR3 bases are TGTGCCAGCAGTCCCGGGGCAGGGGGCGTCTCTGGGGCCAACGTCCTGACTTTC. Protein: CASSPGAGGVSGANVLTF.

The rearrangement uses TRBV18 and TRBJ1-1; weak D call: TRBD1 (5 bases). Germline V CDR1 and CDR2: KGHSH, LQKENI. Trimming took 4 bases from V and 3 from J, leaving 12 bases between them. This CDR3 has 14 amino acids. The CDR3 loop reads CASSRGGADTEAFF. CDR3 nucleotide sequence: TGTGCCAGCTCACGAGGTGGGGCGGACACTGAAGCTTTCTTT.